Sequencing of this TCR beta chain was carried out in a study of blood T cells in healthy people across ages. This CDR3 has 14 amino acids. Per germline, CDR1 SQVTM and CDR2 ANQGSEA. Unmatched junction bases numbered 11, after V lost 5 bases and J lost 4 bases. Primers used in a second PCR of about 6 to 12 cycles were a sample-barcoded 5' primer and a J-beta primer mix. TCRdb used MiXCR to reprocess the 5' RACE reads, holding one entry per CDR3 protein. Of more than 700,000 distinct CDR3 sequences listed, around 50% were seen once; the top ten hold 15% to 20%. Sequencing was performed on blood. The TCR comes from a man aged 80 or over in good health. V gene TRBV29-1 combines with J gene TRBJ2-7; 7 nucleotides match TRBD1. The CDR3 loop reads CSVTLTGDGYEQYF. The CDR3 DNA follows: TGCAGCGTTACGCTAACAGGGGATGGGTACGAGCAGTACTTC.